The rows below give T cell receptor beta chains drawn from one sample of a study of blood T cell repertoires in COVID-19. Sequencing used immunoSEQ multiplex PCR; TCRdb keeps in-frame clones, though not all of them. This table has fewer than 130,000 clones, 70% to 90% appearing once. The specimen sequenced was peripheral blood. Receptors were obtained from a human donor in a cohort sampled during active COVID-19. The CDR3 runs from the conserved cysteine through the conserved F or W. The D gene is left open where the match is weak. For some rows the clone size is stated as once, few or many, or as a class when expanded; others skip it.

CASSLRAGSETQYF | TGTGCCAGCAGCCTCAGGGCGGGGTCGGAGACCCAGTACTTC | TRBJ2-5 | NA | TRBV5-4 | NA
CASKTGTASTEAFF | TGTGCCAGCAAGACAGGGACAGCCTCCACTGAAGCTTTCTTT | TRBJ1-1 | NA | TRBV7-9 | TRBD1
CASSVGDRDIHTQFF | TGTGCCAGCAGCGTAGGGGACAGGGATATTCATACGCAGTTCTTC | TRBJ2-1 | NA | TRBV9 | TRBD1
CASSLKGVSNQPQHF | TGTGCCAGCAGCTTGAAGGGGGTCAGCAATCAGCCCCAGCATTTT | TRBJ1-5 | NA | TRBV5-8 | NA
CASRELPTGVDEQYF | TGTGCCAGCAGGGAGCTCCCGACAGGGGTAGACGAGCAGTACTTC | TRBJ2-7 | once | TRBV2 | TRBD1
CASSVASGNNFYNEQFF | TGTGCCAGCAGTGTGGCTAGCGGGAATAATTTTTACAATGAGCAGTTCTTC | TRBJ2-1 | NA | TRBV6-4 | TRBD2
CASSVPGRETQYF | TGTGCCAGCAGCGTACCAGGGCGGGAGACCCAGTACTTC | TRBJ2-5 | NA | TRBV9 | NA
CATTVQGNTEAFF | TGTGCCACCACGGTACAGGGGAACACTGAAGCTTTCTTT | TRBJ1-1 | NA | TRBV6-1 | NA
CASTRGTVYGYTF | TGTGCCAGCACCCGGGGGACAGTCTATGGCTACACCTTC | TRBJ1-2 | NA | TRBV6-5 | TRBD1
CAWSAQGKHGYTF | TGTGCCTGGAGCGCGCAGGGGAAGCATGGCTACACCTTC | TRBJ1-2 | once | TRBV30 | NA
CASSSDRGGETQYF | TGCGCCAGCAGCTCGGACAGGGGAGGGGAGACCCAGTACTTC | TRBJ2-5 | NA | TRBV5-1 | TRBD1
CASSTLRTDQPQHF | TGTGCCAGTAGTACACTTAGGACAGATCAGCCCCAGCATTTT | TRBJ1-5 | NA | TRBV19 | NA
CASSPRSSGRSYNEQFF | TGTGCCAGCAGCCCCCGTTCGAGCGGGAGGTCTTACAATGAGCAGTTCTTC | TRBJ2-1 | NA | TRBV7-3 | TRBD2
CASSGRSGSAADTQYF | TGTGCCAGCAGTGGGAGGAGCGGTTCCGCGGCGGATACGCAGTATTTT | TRBJ2-3 | NA | TRBV2 | NA
CASSIWGAGRGHEQYF | TGTGCCAGTAGTATATGGGGTGCCGGGAGAGGGCACGAGCAGTACTTC | TRBJ2-7 | once | TRBV19 | NA
CATTDPGQSNNEQFF | TGTGCCACCACCGACCCGGGACAGTCAAACAATGAGCAGTTCTTC | TRBJ2-1 | NA | TRBV24-1 | TRBD1
CAISGPGGTEAFF | TGTGCCATCAGTGGACCGGGGGGCACTGAAGCTTTCTTT | TRBJ1-1 | NA | TRBV10-3 | NA
CASSPAVASYEQYF | TGTGCCAGCTCACCAGCGGTAGCCTCCTACGAGCAGTACTTC | TRBJ2-7 | NA | TRBV18 | NA
CASSQDQGEETQYF | TGCGCCAGCAGCCAAGATCAGGGGGAGGAGACCCAGTACTTC | TRBJ2-5 | NA | TRBV4-3 | TRBD1
CASSPNGVGGETQYF | TGCGCCAGCAGCCCCAATGGCGTCGGGGGAGAGACCCAGTACTTC | TRBJ2-5 | NA | TRBV4-1 | NA